This T cell receptor beta chain was obtained from a study of blood T cells in healthy people across ages. Comments on this clonotype: No antigen is known for it.

The second PCR ran about 6 to 11 cycles with a sample-barcoded 5' primer and J-beta primers. One entry per CDR3 protein, called by TCRdb with MiXCR from the 5' RACE reads. Of under 1,100,000 distinct CDR3 sequences in the sample, around 25% were seen once. Germline V CDR1 and CDR2: SGHVS, FQNEAQ. Trimming stripped 7 bases from V and 6 bases from J, with 18 bases between. This CDR3 region has 14 residues. Study observations and caveats: Both higher diversity and more naive CD4+ cells marked long-lived donors when set against aged donors.

The same sample was also studied in work on T cells of mothers and their children.

The V call is TRBV7-8, the J call TRBJ1-2, with D possibly TRBD1 on 6 matching bases. The specimen sequenced was blood. This TCR derives from a girl between 2 and 10 years old in good health. The DNA for the CDR3 is TGTGCCAGCATGACGGTGGCGGGGGCGAATGGCTACACCTTC. Its translation is CASMTVAGANGYTF.